Presented here are 29 T cell receptor beta chains from one specimen sequenced in a study of T cell responses to AZD1222 COVID-19 vaccine. Method: immunoSEQ multiplex PCR; TCRdb's copy keeps in-frame clones and lacks some. The repertoire consists of some 84,000 clones, with 70% to 90% occurring once and the leading ten covering around 10%. The material sequenced was peripheral blood, taken 28 days after the second AZD1222 dose. The receptor source for this set is an adult who received the AZD1222 COVID-19 vaccine.

V usage is TRBV11-3 and J usage is TRBJ2-1, with D perhaps TRBD2 (5 bases). The germline V and J ends were trimmed by 4 bases and 3 bases, with 16 bases remaining between them. The V gene's germline CDR1 is SGHNT and CDR2 YENEEA. CDR3 length: 16 residues. The CDR3 coding sequence is TGTGCCAGCAGCTCTCTTAGGAAGCGGCGCTACAATGAGCAGTTCTTC. This sequence encodes CASSSLRKRRYNEQFF.

J is TRBJ1-1 and V is TRBV27; possible D gene TRBD1, 5 bases. Germline V gene data show CDR1 as MNHEY and CDR2 as SMNVEV (reference sequence). V shed 4 bases and J shed 4 bases, with 16 bases lying between them. The CDR3 length is 15 residues. This CDR3 is CASSSPGIRGTEAFF. The DNA of the CDR3 is TGTGCCAGCAGTTCCCCAGGGATTCGCGGCACTGAAGCTTTCTTT.

The chain carries TRBV6-4 and TRBJ1-5, with no clear D. V lost 3 bases and J lost 0, with 12 bases in between. The CDR3 length is 16 residues. CDR1 is MRHNA and CDR2 is SNTAGT in the germline V gene. The CDR3 spells CASSELQFYSNQPQHF. The CDR3 region has the DNA TGTGCCAGCAGTGAACTACAGTTCTATAGCAATCAGCCCCAGCATTTT.

This clone has just a few counts. The chain joins TRBV7-9 to TRBJ1-3, with a weak D call TRBD1 (5 bases). Germline CDR1 and CDR2: SEHNR and FQNEAQ (reference sequence). Trimming left V 0 bases short and J 3 bases short, with 18 bases between. This CDR3 is built from 18 residues. The CDR3 reads CASSLARSSGGGGNTIYF. For the CDR3, the DNA is TGTGCCAGCAGCTTAGCTCGATCGTCGGGGGGTGGTGGAAACACCATATATTTT.

The J gene is TRBJ2-3, the V gene TRBV5-1, with D perhaps assigned TRBD1 or TRBD2 (5 bases each). The CDR3 length is 14 residues. V gave up 4 bases and J gave up 1 base, with 10 bases separating them. CDR1 and CDR2 from the germline V gene are SGHRS and YFSETQ. CDR3 DNA: TGCGCCAGCAGCGTTCAGGGAGGCACAGATACGCAGTATTTT. Its translation is CASSVQGGTDTQYF.

This CDR3 reads CASSVGGSYNSPLHF. The CDR3, as DNA: TGTGCCAGCAGCGTAGGAGGCTCCTATAATTCACCCCTCCACTTT. This sequence joins TRBV9 and TRBJ1-6, with D uncertain. Germline V gene sequence: CDR1 SGDLS, CDR2 YYNGEE. V was clipped by 0 bases and J by 0 bases, with 4 bases between them. There are 15 residues in the CDR3.

The chain employs TRBV18 and TRBJ1-2, with TRBD1 matching 7 bases. CDR1 KGHSH and CDR2 LQKENI come from the germline V gene. The CDR3 has 14 amino acids. V was pared by 5 bases and J by 2 bases, with 5 bases of the junction left unmatched. Here the CDR3 DNA reads TGTGCCAGCTCAACGATGGACAGGAACTATGGCTACACCTTC. Amino acids: CASSTMDRNYGYTF.

This clone was detected only once. V is TRBV3-1 (or the pseudogene TRBV3-2) and J is TRBJ2-5; possible D gene TRBD2, 5 bases. The V gene's germline CDR1 is LGHDT and CDR2 YNNKEL (reference sequence). V was cut by 1 base and J by 0 bases, with 18 bases left in between. The CDR3 length is 18 residues. The CDR3 loop is CASSQGNRGLLYQETQYF. CDR3 coding DNA: TGTGCCAGCAGCCAAGGTAATCGCGGACTCCTGTACCAAGAGACCCAGTACTTC.

The V and J genes are TRBV9 and TRBJ1-2; TRBD1 aligns across 9 bases. Germline V gene sequence: CDR1 SGDLS, CDR2 YYNGEE. This CDR3 contains 14 residues. After removal of 2 bases from V and 3 bases from J, the junction contained 2 bases not matched to a gene. CDR3 sequence reads: CASSVGQGHYGYTF. The CDR3 nucleotides are TGTGCCAGCAGCGTGGGACAGGGACACTATGGCTACACCTTC.

The gene calls are TRBV14 and TRBJ2-5; either TRBD1 or TRBD2 may fit D (5 bases each). Trimming cost V 4 bases and J 3 bases, with 18 bases left between them. This CDR3 spans 16 amino acids. The germline V gene encodes CDR1 SGHDN and CDR2 FVKESK. The CDR3 coding sequence is TGTGCCAGCAGCCGCCTCCAGGGCGGGTACGAAGAGACCCAGTACTTC. This sequence encodes CASSRLQGGYEETQYF.

CDR3 sequence reads: CASTATRDTYNEQFF. CDR3 sequence (DNA): TGTGCCAGCACCGCCACCCGGGACACCTACAATGAGCAGTTCTTC. The V gene is TRBV3-1 (or the pseudogene TRBV3-2), the J gene TRBJ2-1, with D possibly being TRBD1 (6 bases). Germline CDR1 reads LGHDT; CDR2 reads YNNKEL (reference sequence). V lost 7 bases to trimming and J lost 2 bases, with 15 bases between them. CDR3 length equals 15 residues.

The chain couples TRBV6-5 to TRBJ1-1, with 7 nucleotides matching TRBD1. After removal of 6 bases from V and 8 bases from J, the junction contained 6 bases not matched to a gene. This CDR3 comprises 12 residues. Germline values: CDR1 MNHEY, CDR2 SVGAGI. The CDR3 loop is CASSTPDREAFF. CDR3 nucleotide sequence: TGTGCCAGCAGCACACCGGACAGGGAAGCTTTCTTT.

The chain employs TRBV11-3 and TRBJ2-1; D ambiguous. This CDR3 is built from 15 residues. V was shortened by 2 bases and J by 0 bases, with 8 bases between the two germline ends. The germline V gene encodes CDR1 SGHNT and CDR2 YENEEA. The CDR3 DNA sequence: TGTGCCAGCAGCTTAATGCAGAGCTCCTACAATGAGCAGTTCTTC. As protein: CASSLMQSSYNEQFF.

The chain couples TRBV5-4 to TRBJ1-6, with TRBD1 identical over 7 bases. Germline CDR1 SGHNT, CDR2 YYREEE (reference sequence). This CDR3 region has 15 residues. J was trimmed by 6 bases and V by 4 bases; bases with no gene match: 7. The CDR3 loop is CASSRQGPINSPLHF. CDR3 nucleotides: TGTGCCAGCAGCAGACAGGGTCCTATTAATTCACCCCTCCACTTT.

The CDR3 reads CASSLVSSGGGEEQYF. In DNA form, the CDR3 reads TGTGCCAGCAGCTTAGTTTCTAGCGGGGGGGGTGAAGAGCAGTACTTC. The chain carries TRBV7-2 and TRBJ2-7; 12 bases align to TRBD2. Germline CDR1 reads SGHTA; CDR2 reads FQGNSA. This CDR3 has 16 amino acids. Trimming cost V 1 base and J 7 bases; bases outside gene matches: 8.

This chain connects TRBV6-2 or TRBV6-3 to TRBJ2-5; 7 nucleotides line up with TRBD2. J gave up 2 bases and V 2 bases, and 5 bases lay outside the gene matches. The germline CDR1 and CDR2 sequences are MNHEY and SVGEGT. CDR3 length: 15 amino acids. CDR3 in amino acids: CASSYEREGQETQYF. DNA for the CDR3: TGTGCCAGCAGTTACGAGCGGGAAGGGCAAGAGACCCAGTACTTC.

The V call is TRBV11-2, the J call TRBJ2-7; D might be TRBD1 (5 bases). The V gene's germline CDR1 is SGHAT and CDR2 FQNNGV. The CDR3 is made up of 11 amino acids. With 7 bases removed from V and 4 bases from J, the gap between germline ends came to 8 bases. CDR3 nucleotide sequence: TGTGCCAGCAACAAGGGGTACGAGCAGTACTTC. This encodes CASNKGYEQYF.

This chain connects TRBV4-3 to TRBJ1-6, with TRBD1 identical over 10 bases. Germline CDR1 reads LGHNA; CDR2 reads YSLEER. V gave up 0 bases and J gave up 9 bases; unmatched junction bases: 5. The CDR3 extends over 16 amino acids. CDR3 amino acids: CASSQDLGTGVSPLHF. The DNA of the CDR3 is TGCGCCAGCAGCCAAGATCTTGGGACAGGGGTTTCACCCCTCCACTTT.

By its share, this clone is hyperexpanded. J is TRBJ1-2 and V is TRBV7-9, with D unclear. CDR3 length: 12 residues. V was pared by 5 bases and J by 6 bases, with 10 bases between. The germline V gene encodes CDR1 SEHNR and CDR2 FQNEAQ (reference sequence). This CDR3 reads CASSPIGNGYTF. CDR3 DNA: TGTGCCAGCAGCCCTATAGGGAATGGCTACACCTTC.

This chain joins TRBV19 and TRBJ2-1; D may be TRBD1 (6 bases). Germline CDR1 and CDR2: LNHDA and SQIVND (reference sequence). The CDR3 has 15 residues. Trimming removed 7 bases from V and 8 bases from J, with 21 bases in between. CDR3: CASKSETGLWYEQFF. The CDR3 nucleotides are TGTGCCAGTAAGTCTGAGACAGGTCTCTGGTATGAGCAGTTCTTC. The complete variable domain, with remaining parts taken from reference TRBV19 and TRBJ2-1, reads DGGITQSPKYLFRKEGQNVTLSCEQNLNHDAMYWYRQDPGQGLRLIYYSQIVNDFQKGDIAEGYSVSREKKESFPLTVTSAQKNPTAFYLCASKSETGLWYEQFFGPGTRLTVL.

In this sample, this clone turned up once. The chain uses TRBV5-4 and TRBJ2-7, with 10 bases fitting TRBD1. Germline CDR1 and CDR2: SGHNT and YYREEE (reference sequence). The CDR3 covers 16 residues. V shed 0 bases, J shed 7 bases, and the junction held 10 bases outside the gene matches. The chain's CDR3 is CASSLEGQGTRWEQYF. The CDR3 nucleotides are TGTGCCAGCAGCTTGGAGGGACAGGGGACTCGCTGGGAGCAGTACTTC.

CDR3 loop: CASSGSYKDTNEKLFF. The CDR3 DNA is TGTGCCAGCAGTGGATCGTACAAGGACACTAATGAAAAACTGTTTTTT. V is TRBV6-2 or TRBV6-3 and J is TRBJ1-4; D not resolved. Trimming stripped 5 bases from V and 2 bases from J, with 15 bases between. CDR1 and CDR2 (germline): MNHEY, SVGEGT. The length of the CDR3 is 16 residues.

The chain couples TRBV12-3 or TRBV12-4 to TRBJ1-5; the D is unclear. The V end lost 3 bases, the J end lost 5 bases, and 8 bases lay between the germline ends. The CDR3 has 13 amino acids. CDR3 DNA: TGTGCCAGCAGTTTTCGAAGGGATCAGCCCCAGCATTTT. Amino acids: CASSFRRDQPQHF.

With respect to this clone: The sample has other DNA sequences that encode this CDR3 too. The rearrangement links TRBV24-1 to TRBJ2-1, with D hard to call. The CDR3 totals 13 residues. CDR1 and CDR2 (germline): KGHDR, SFDVKD. With 7 bases removed from V and 8 bases from J, the gap between germline ends came to 14 bases. CDR3 in amino acids: CATSHAADHEQFF. Here the CDR3 DNA reads TGTGCCACCAGCCACGCGGCGGACCATGAGCAGTTCTTC.

The V and J genes are TRBV21-1 and TRBJ2-5. TRBV21-1 has pseudogene status. This CDR3 spans 14 amino acids. The CDR3 here is CASSKRGGWETQYF. In DNA, the CDR3 is TGTGCCAGCAGCAAGAGGGGCGGGTGGGAGACCCAGTACTTC.

The chain employs TRBV28 and TRBJ1-6, with a possible D match to TRBD1 (5 bases). The CDR3 has 13 amino acids. Germline V lookup: CDR1 MDHEN, CDR2 SYDVKM. Trimming took off 7 bases at V and 10 bases at J, with 14 bases between the two ends. The CDR3 loop reads CASTAAGLSPLHF. CDR3 nucleotides: TGTGCCAGCACCGCCGCAGGGCTCTCACCCCTCCACTTT.

This sequence joins TRBV5-5 and TRBJ2-2, with 13 bases matching TRBD2. V trimming: 3 bases; J trimming: 6 bases; junction bases outside the gene matches: 8. CDR3 size: 17 residues. CDR1 and CDR2 (germline): SGHKS, YYEKEE (reference sequence). The CDR3 here is CASSSQGLAGVPGELFF. CDR3 sequence (DNA): TGTGCCAGCAGCTCCCAAGGACTAGCGGGGGTCCCCGGGGAGCTGTTTTTT.

The chain is built from TRBV2 and TRBJ2-6; maybe TRBD2 (5 bases). The CDR3 is 14 amino acids. The V end was cut by 7 bases, the J end by 1 base, with 8 bases between. In germline, CDR1 is SNHLY, CDR2 FYNNEI. The CDR3 region has the DNA TGTGCCAGCAAGACGGGGTCTGGGGCCAACGTCCTGACTTTC. Translating it yields CASKTGSGANVLTF. Based on the CDR3 plus reference TRBV2 and TRBJ2-6, the full variable domain is EPEVTQTPSHQVTQMGQEVILRCVPISNHLYFYWYRQILGQKVEFLVSFYNNEISEKSEIFDDQFSVERPDGSNFTLKIRSTKLEDSAMYFCASKTGSGANVLTFGAGSRLTVL.

The rearrangement joins TRBV6-5 to TRBJ1-6; D unresolved. Germline CDR1 is MNHEY and CDR2 is SVGAGI. Trimming removed 2 bases from V and 4 bases from J, with 6 bases in between. There are 14 residues in the CDR3. The CDR3 sequence: CASSYGEYNSPLHF. In nucleotides, the CDR3 is TGTGCCAGCAGTTACGGGGAGTATAATTCACCCCTCCACTTT.